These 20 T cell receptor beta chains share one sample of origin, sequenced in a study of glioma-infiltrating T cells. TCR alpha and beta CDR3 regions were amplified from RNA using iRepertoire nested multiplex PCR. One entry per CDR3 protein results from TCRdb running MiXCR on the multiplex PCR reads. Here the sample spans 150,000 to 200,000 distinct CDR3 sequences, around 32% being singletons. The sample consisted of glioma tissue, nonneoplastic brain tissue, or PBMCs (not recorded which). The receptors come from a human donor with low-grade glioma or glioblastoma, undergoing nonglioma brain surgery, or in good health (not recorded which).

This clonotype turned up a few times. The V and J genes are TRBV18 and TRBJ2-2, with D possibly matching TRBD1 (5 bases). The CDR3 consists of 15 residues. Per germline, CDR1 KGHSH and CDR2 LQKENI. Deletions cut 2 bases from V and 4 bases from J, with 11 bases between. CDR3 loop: CASSPSQGPTGELFF. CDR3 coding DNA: TGTGCCAGCTCACCAAGCCAGGGTCCCACCGGGGAGCTGTTTTTT. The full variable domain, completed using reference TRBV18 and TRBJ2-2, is NAGVMQNPRHLVRRRGQEARLRCSPMKGHSHVYWYRQLPEEGLKFMVYLQKENIIDESGMPKERFSAEFPKEGPSILRIQQVVRGDSAAYFCASSPSQGPTGELFFGEGSRLTVL.

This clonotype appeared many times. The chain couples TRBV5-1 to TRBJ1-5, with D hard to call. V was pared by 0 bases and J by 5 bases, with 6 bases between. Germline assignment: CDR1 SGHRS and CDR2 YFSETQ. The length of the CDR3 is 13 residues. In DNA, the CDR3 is TGCGCCAGCAGCTTGGCCAGTTATCAGCCCCAGCATTTT. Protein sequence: CASSLASYQPQHF.

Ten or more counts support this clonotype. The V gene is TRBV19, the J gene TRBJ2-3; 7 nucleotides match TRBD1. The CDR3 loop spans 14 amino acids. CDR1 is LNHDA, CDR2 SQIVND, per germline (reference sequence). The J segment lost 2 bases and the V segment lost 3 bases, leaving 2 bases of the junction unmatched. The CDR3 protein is CASSIGTATDTQYF. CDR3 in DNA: TGTGCCAGTAGTATCGGGACAGCCACAGATACGCAGTATTTT. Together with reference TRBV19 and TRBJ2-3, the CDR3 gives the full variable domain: DGGITQSPKYLFRKEGQNVTLSCEQNLNHDAMYWYRQDPGQGLRLIYYSQIVNDFQKGDIAEGYSVSREKKESFPLTVTSAQKNPTAFYLCASSIGTATDTQYFGPGTRLTVL.

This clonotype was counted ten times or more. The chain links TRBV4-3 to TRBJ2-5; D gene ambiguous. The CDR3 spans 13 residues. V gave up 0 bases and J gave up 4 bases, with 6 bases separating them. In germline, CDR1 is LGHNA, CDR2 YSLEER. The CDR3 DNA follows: TGCGCCAGCAGCCAAGAGCTGGTAGAGACCCAGTACTTC. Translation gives CASSQELVETQYF.

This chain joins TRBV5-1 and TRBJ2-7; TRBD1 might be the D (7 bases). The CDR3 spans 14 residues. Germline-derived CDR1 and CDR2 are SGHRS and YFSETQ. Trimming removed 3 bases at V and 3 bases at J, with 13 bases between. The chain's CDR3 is CASSWTGGGYEQYF. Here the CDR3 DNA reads TGCGCCAGCAGCTGGACAGGAGGGGGCTACGAGCAGTACTTC.

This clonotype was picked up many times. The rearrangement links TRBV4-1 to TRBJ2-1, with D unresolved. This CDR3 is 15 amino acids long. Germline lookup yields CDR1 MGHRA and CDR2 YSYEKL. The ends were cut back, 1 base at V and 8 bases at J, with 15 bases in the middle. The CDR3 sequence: CASSQVENLVHEQFF. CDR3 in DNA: TGCGCCAGCAGCCAAGTCGAGAACCTAGTCCATGAGCAGTTCTTC.

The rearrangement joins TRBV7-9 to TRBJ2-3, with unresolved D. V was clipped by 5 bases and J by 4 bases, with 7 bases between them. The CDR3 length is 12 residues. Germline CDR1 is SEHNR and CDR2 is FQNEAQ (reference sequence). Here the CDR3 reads CASSSWADTQYF. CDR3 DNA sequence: TGTGCCAGCAGCAGTTGGGCAGATACGCAGTATTTT.

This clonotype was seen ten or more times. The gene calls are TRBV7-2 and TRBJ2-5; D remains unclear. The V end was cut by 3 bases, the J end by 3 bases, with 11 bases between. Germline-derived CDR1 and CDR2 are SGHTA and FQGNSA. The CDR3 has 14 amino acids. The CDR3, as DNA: TGTGCCAGCAGCTTCAGTCAGAATAAAGAGACCCAGTACTTC. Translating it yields CASSFSQNKETQYF.

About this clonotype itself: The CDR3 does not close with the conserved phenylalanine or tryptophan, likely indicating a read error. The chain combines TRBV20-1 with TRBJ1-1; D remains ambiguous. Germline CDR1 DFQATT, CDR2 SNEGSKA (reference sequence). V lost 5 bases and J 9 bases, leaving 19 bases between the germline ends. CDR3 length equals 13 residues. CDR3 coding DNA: TGCAGTGCTCGTCTCGGACGGGAGACTAAAGCTTTCCTT. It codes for CSARLGRETKAFL.

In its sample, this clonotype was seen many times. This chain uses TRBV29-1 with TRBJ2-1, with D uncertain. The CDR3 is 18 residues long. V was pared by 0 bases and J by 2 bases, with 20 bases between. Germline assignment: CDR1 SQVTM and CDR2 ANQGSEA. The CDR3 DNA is TGCAGCGTTGAAGATTGGACGGCAGGATTTGGGACCTACAATGAGCAGTTCTTC. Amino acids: CSVEDWTAGFGTYNEQFF.

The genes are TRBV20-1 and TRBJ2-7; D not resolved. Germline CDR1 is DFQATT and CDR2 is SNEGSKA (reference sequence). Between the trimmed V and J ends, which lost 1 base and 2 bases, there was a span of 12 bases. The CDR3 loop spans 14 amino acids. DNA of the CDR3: TGCAGTGCTAGAGGTGACTCTCGTCCCTACGAGCAGTACTTC. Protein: CSARGDSRPYEQYF.

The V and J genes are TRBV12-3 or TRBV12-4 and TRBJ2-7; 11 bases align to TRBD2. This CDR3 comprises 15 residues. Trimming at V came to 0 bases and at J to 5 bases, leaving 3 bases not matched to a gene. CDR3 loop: CASSLALAGGNEQYF. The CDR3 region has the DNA TGTGCCAGCAGTTTAGCGCTAGCGGGAGGAAACGAGCAGTACTTC.

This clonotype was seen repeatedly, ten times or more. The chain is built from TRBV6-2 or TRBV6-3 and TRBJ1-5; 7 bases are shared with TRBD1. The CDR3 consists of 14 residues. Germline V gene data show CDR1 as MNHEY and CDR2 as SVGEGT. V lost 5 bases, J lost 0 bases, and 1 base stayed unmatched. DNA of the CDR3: TGTGCCAGCAGTCGGACAGGTAGCAATCAGCCCCAGCATTTT. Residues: CASSRTGSNQPQHF.

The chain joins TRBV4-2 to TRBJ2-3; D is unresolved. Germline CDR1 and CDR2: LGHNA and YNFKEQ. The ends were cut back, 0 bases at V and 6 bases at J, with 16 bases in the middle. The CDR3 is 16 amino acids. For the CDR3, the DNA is TGTGCCAGCAGCCAAGATCCAGGAGAGGCAGGTGATACGCAGTATTTT. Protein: CASSQDPGEAGDTQYF.

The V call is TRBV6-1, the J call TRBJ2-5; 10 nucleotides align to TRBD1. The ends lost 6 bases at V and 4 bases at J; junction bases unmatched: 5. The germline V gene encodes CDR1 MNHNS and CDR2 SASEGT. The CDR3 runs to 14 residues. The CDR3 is CASRPGTGVETQYF. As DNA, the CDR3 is TGTGCCAGCAGGCCCGGGACAGGGGTAGAGACCCAGTACTTC.

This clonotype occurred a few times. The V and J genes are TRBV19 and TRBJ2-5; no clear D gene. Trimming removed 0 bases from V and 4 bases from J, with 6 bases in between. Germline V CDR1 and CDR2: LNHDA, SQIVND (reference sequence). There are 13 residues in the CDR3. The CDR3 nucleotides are TGTGCCAGTAGTATAGATCGGAGAGAGACCCAGTACTTC. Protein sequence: CASSIDRRETQYF.

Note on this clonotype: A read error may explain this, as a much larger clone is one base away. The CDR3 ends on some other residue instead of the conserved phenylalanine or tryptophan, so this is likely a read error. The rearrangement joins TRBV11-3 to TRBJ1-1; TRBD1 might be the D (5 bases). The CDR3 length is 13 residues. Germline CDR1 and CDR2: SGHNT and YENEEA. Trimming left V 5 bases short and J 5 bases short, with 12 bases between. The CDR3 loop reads CASSRSRGTEAFS. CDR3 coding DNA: TGTGCCAGCAGCCGGTCGAGGGGAACTGAAGCTTTCTCT.

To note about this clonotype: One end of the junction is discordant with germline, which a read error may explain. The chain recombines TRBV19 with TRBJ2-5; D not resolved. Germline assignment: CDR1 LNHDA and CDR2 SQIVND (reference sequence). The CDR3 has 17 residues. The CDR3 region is CASSSSPVDEDQETQYF. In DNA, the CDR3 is TGTGCAAGTAGTAGCTCCCCGGTGGACGAGGACCAAGAGACCCAGTACTTC.

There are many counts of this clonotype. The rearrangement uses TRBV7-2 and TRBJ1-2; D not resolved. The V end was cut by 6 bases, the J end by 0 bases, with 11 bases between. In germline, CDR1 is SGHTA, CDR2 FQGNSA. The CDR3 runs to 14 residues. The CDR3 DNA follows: TGTGCCAGCAGATTCGAGAATTCTAACTATGGCTACACCTTC. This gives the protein CASRFENSNYGYTF.

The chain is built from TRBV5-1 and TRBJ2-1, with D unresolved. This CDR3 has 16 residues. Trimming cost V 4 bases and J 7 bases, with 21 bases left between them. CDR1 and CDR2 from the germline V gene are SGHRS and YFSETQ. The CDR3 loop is CASSPGCIVQKNEQFF. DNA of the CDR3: TGCGCCAGCAGCCCCGGTTGTATCGTTCAGAAAAATGAGCAGTTCTTC.